One T cell receptor beta chain is described in this entry. This record belongs to a study of control samples from healthy donors and cancer patients. Profiled with immunoSEQ multiplex PCR; TCRdb holds only in-frame clones, not every one. The sample includes around 92,000 clones, around 80% of them seen just once. The CDR3 sequence is 16 residues long. Germline assignment: CDR1 SGHRS and CDR2 YFSETQ. V shed 5 bases and J 3 bases; nucleotides not matched to a gene: 13. V and J are TRBV5-1 and TRBJ1-1; 7 positions match TRBD1. This receptor was identified in a man between 60 and 75 years old in good health. Sequencing was performed on blood. CDR3 in DNA: TGCGCCAGCAGAAGGACAGGAGAGGTGGGGGACACTGAAGCTTTCTTT. Translating it yields CASRRTGEVGDTEAFF. The full variable domain, with the rest looked up from reference TRBV5-1 and TRBJ1-1, is KAGVTQTPRYLIKTRGQQVTLSCSPISGHRSVSWYQQTPGQGLQFLFEYFSETQRNKGNFPGRFSGRQFSNSRSEMNVSTLELGDSALYLCASRRTGEVGDTEAFFGQGTRLTVV.